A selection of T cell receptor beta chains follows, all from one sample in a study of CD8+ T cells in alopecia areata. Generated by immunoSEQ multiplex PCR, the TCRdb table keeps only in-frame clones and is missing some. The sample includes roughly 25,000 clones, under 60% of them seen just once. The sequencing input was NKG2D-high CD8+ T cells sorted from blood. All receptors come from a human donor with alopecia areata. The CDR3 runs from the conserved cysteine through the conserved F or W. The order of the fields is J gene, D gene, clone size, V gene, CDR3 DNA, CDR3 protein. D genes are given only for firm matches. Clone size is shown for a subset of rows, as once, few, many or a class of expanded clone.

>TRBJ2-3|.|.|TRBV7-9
TGTGCCAGCAGCTTAGCTAGATCGGGCACAGATACGCAGTATTTT
CASSLARSGTDTQYF
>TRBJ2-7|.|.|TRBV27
TGTGCCAGCAGTTTAAAGGGGTCCTACGAGCAGTACTTC
CASSLKGSYEQYF
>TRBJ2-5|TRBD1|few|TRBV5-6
TGTGCCAGCAGAAGAACCGGGACAGAAGAGACCCAGTACTTC
CASRRTGTEETQYF
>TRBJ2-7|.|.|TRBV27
TGTGCCAGCAGTTTTGGCGGGAACTCCTACGAGCAGTACTTC
CASSFGGNSYEQYF
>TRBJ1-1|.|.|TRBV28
TGTGCCAGCAGTTTCGTCAGGTCCCAAGCTTTCTTT
CASSFVRSQAFF
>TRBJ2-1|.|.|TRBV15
TGTGCCACCAGCAGAGATCCATTGCGGGCGACTACTGAGCAGTTCTTC
CATSRDPLRATTEQFF
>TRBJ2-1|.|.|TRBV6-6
TGTGCCAGCAGTTACAGGCTCGGCATGCAGTTCTTC
CASSYRLGMQFF
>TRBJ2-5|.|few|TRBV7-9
TGTGCCAGCAGCTTAGTACGGGATACTCAAGAGACCCAGTACTTC
CASSLVRDTQETQYF
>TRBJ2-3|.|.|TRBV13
TGTGCCAGCAGCTTAGGCCCCCTTAGCACAGATACGCAGTATTTT
CASSLGPLSTDTQYF
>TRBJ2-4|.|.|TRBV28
TGTGCCAGCAGGCTGGACGCAAAGCGGGACATTCAGTACTTC
CASRLDAKRDIQYF
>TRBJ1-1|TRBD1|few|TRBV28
TGTGCCAGCAGTTTACCTAGGACAGGGGGGGAGTTGTACACTGAAGCTTTCTTT
CASSLPRTGGELYTEAFF
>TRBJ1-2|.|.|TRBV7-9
TGTGCCAGCAGCTTAGCCCTTGGGTATGAGCACACCTTC
CASSLALGYEHTF
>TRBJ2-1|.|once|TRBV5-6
TGTGCCAGCAGCTTAGGGCTAGGGGTCAATGAGCAGTTCTTC
CASSLGLGVNEQFF
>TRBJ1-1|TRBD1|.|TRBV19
TGTGCCAGTAGTTGGTCGGACAGGGGTGATACTGAAGCTTTCTTT
CASSWSDRGDTEAFF
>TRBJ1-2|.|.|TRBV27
TGTGCCAGCAGTTTCAGGATGTGGGGCTATGGCTACACCTTC
CASSFRMWGYGYTF
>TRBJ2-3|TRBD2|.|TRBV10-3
TGTGCCATCAGAACCCCAACTAGCGGCTTCTTCTCCTCCACAGATACGCAGTATTTT
CAIRTPTSGFFSSTDTQYF
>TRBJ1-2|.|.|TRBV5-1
TGCGCCAGCAGCTTAGAGGACAGTCCTGACGGCTACACCTTC
CASSLEDSPDGYTF
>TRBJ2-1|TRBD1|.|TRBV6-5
TGTGCCAGCAGACCAAGGGACAGGGGAATTGGGCAGTTCTTC
CASRPRDRGIGQFF
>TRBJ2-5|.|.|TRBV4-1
TGCGCCAGCAGCCCGGGACCCGGCCGCTTACAAGAGACCCAGTACTTC
CASSPGPGRLQETQYF
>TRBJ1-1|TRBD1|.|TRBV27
TGTGCCAGCAGTCCCTGGACAGGGATAACTGAAGCTTTCTTT
CASSPWTGITEAFF
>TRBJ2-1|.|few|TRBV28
TGTGCCAGCAGTTTACAGCTGTGGAATGAGCAGTTCTTC
CASSLQLWNEQFF
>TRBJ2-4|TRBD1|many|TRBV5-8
TGTGCCAGCAGCCCGACGAAAGGACAGGGAAACATTCAGTACTTC
CASSPTKGQGNIQYF
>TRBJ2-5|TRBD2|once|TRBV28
TGTGCCAGCAGTCCTAGCGGCCAAGAGACCCAGTACTTC
CASSPSGQETQYF